This T cell receptor (beta chain) derives from a study of identical twins. Trimming at V came to 3 bases and at J to 3 bases, leaving 8 bases not matched to a gene. This CDR3 region has 17 residues. Per the germline V gene, CDR1 is SNHLY and CDR2 is FYNNEI. TCRdb fed the 5' RACE reads into MiXCR, producing one record per CDR3 protein. The sample has some 500,000 distinct CDR3 sequences, approximately 22% seen once; the top ten hold roughly 0.9%. The sample also formed part of further work on T cells expressing NK-cell markers.

The sample comprised CD4+ T cells sorted from blood. The chain has TRBV2 and TRBJ1-2; 12 bases match TRBD1. This receptor was obtained from a woman aged 18-29 years in good health. The CDR3 reads CASSDPPGTGGDYGYTF. The CDR3 coding sequence is TGTGCCAGCAGTGACCCCCCCGGGACAGGGGGCGACTATGGCTACACCTTC.